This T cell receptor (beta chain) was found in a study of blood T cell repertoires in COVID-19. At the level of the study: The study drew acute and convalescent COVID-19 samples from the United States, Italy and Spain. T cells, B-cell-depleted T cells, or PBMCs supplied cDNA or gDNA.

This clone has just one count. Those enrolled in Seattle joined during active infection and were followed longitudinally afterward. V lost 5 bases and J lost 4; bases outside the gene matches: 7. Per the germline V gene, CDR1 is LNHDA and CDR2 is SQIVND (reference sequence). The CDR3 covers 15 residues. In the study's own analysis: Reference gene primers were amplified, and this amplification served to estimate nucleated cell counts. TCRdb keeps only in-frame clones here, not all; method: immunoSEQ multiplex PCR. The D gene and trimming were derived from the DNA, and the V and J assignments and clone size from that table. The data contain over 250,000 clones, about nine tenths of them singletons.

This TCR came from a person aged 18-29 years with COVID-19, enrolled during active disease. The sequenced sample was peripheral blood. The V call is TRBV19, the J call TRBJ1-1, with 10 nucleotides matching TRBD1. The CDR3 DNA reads TGTGCCAGTAGTCCCCGGGACAGGGGATCCACTGAAGCTTTCTTT. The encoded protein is CASSPRDRGSTEAFF.